The 28 T cell receptor beta chains listed next were all sequenced from one sample in a study of blood T cell repertoires in COVID-19. Assay: immunoSEQ multiplex PCR; the TCRdb copy retains only in-frame clones and omits some. The sample carries around 120,000 clones, more than 70% recorded once. Sample: peripheral blood. The receptors derive from a man aged 70-80 years with acute or convalescent COVID-19.

In nucleotides, the CDR3 is TGTGCCAGCAGTCCTACAGGGGGGGTTGTGGAGACCCAGTACTTC. It codes for CASSPTGGVVETQYF. V and J are TRBV28 and TRBJ2-5; tentative D call: TRBD1 (8 bases). From germline, CDR1 is MDHEN and CDR2 SYDVKM. CDR3 size: 15 residues. Deletions cut 5 bases from V and 5 bases from J, with 18 bases between.

The chain is built from TRBV5-1 and TRBJ2-2, with 9 bases identical to TRBD1. This CDR3 is built from 17 residues. The V segment lost 4 bases and the J segment 2 bases; nucleotides outside the gene matches: 9. The V gene's germline CDR1 is SGHRS and CDR2 YFSETQ. CDR3 DNA sequence: TGCGCCAGCAGCAAGGGACAGGGAAGACTAAACACCGGGGAGCTGTTTTTT. Translated: CASSKGQGRLNTGELFF.

The chain uses TRBV2 and TRBJ1-5, with D possibly TRBD1 on 5 matching bases. Trimming took off 2 bases at V and 5 bases at J, with 13 bases between the two ends. CDR3 length equals 15 residues. Looked up from germline, CDR1 is SNHLY and CDR2 is FYNNEI. CDR3 protein: CASSEIGQGDQPQHF. The CDR3 nucleotides are TGTGCCAGCAGTGAAATAGGGCAGGGCGATCAGCCCCAGCATTTT.

This clone was seen only a few times. Its ends do not fully match the called genes, so a read error is possible. This chain uses TRBV6-1 with TRBJ1-1; D is unclear. Germline assignment: CDR1 MNHNS and CDR2 SASEGT. CDR3 length equals 10 residues. Here the CDR3 reads CASSEAPEVF. CDR3 sequence (DNA): TGTGCCAGCAGTGAAGCCCCAGAAGTATTT.

This sequence joins TRBV6-1 and TRBJ1-3, with D possibly matching TRBD1 (5 bases). Germline V CDR1 and CDR2: MNHNS, SASEGT. CDR3 length equals 17 residues. V was pared by 0 bases and J by 0 bases, with 12 bases between. The CDR3 DNA follows: TGTGCCAGCAGTGAAGCGCACGGGGGGAGCTCTGGAAACACCATATATTTT. The encoded protein is CASSEAHGGSSGNTIYF.

The V call is TRBV6-5, the J call TRBJ1-5; weak D call: TRBD1 (5 bases). Trimming took off 4 bases at V and 6 bases at J, with 10 bases between the two ends. There are 13 residues in the CDR3. Germline V gives CDR1 MNHEY, CDR2 SVGAGI. DNA of the CDR3: TGTGCCAGCAGTTCTGCCGGGGGTCAGCCCCAGCATTTT. Translation: CASSSAGGQPQHF.

The V gene is TRBV7-9, the J gene TRBJ2-3; D gene unclear. In germline, CDR1 is SEHNR, CDR2 FQNEAQ (reference sequence). V was trimmed by 3 bases and J by 2 bases, leaving 9 bases between them. The CDR3 runs to 14 residues. The CDR3 nucleotides read TGTGCCAGCAGCTTTCTTACAGACACAGATACGCAGTATTTT. It translates to CASSFLTDTDTQYF. Full variable domain (remainder filled in from reference TRBV7-9 and TRBJ2-3): DTGVSQNPRHKITKRGQNVTFRCDPISEHNRLYWYRQTLGQGPEFLTYFQNEAQLEKSRLLSDRFSAERPKGSFSTLEIQRTEQGDSAMYLCASSFLTDTDTQYFGPGTRLTVL.

V gene TRBV5-6 combines with J gene TRBJ1-5; TRBD1 might be the D (6 bases). Germline values: CDR1 SGHDT, CDR2 YYEEEE. Trimming took 1 base from V and 4 from J, leaving 9 bases between them. The CDR3 runs to 14 residues. CDR3 in DNA: TGTGCCAGCAGCTTGTCAGGGGTTAATCAGCCCCAGCATTTT. Protein sequence: CASSLSGVNQPQHF.

V and J are TRBV5-1 and TRBJ1-4, with D perhaps TRBD1 (6 bases). The CDR3 is made up of 18 amino acids. V lost 4 bases and J lost 5, with 24 bases in between. Germline-derived CDR1 and CDR2 are SGHRS and YFSETQ. This CDR3 is CASSLGTTPFLTNEKLFF. In nucleotides, the CDR3 is TGCGCCAGCAGCCTCGGGACAACCCCATTCTTAACAAATGAAAAACTGTTTTTT.

J is TRBJ2-7 and V is TRBV5-1, with TRBD1 matching 7 bases. Losses at the gene ends were 2 bases for V and 3 bases for J; bases not matched to a gene: 5. The CDR3 is 14 amino acids. CDR1 is SGHRS and CDR2 is YFSETQ in the germline V gene. The CDR3 sequence: CASSLGQANYEQYF. CDR3 DNA: TGCGCCAGCAGCTTAGGACAGGCAAACTACGAGCAGTACTTC.

The gene calls are TRBV7-2 and TRBJ1-2, with 12 bases lining up with TRBD1. This CDR3 has 16 residues. Trimming at V came to 5 bases and at J to 7 bases, leaving 11 bases not matched to a gene. Germline lookup yields CDR1 SGHTA and CDR2 FQGNSA. The CDR3 DNA sequence: TGTGCCAGCAGCGCCAATCCGGGACAGGGGGCTGGTGGCTACACCTTC. Translating gives CASSANPGQGAGGYTF. Together with reference TRBV7-2 and TRBJ1-2, the CDR3 gives the full variable domain: GAGVSQSPSNKVTEKGKDVELRCDPISGHTALYWYRQSLGQGLEFLIYFQGNSAPDKSGLPSDRFSAERTGGSVSTLTIQRTQQEDSAVYLCASSANPGQGAGGYTFGSGTRLTVV.

The table lists this clone with a count of one. The chain recombines TRBV3-1 (or the pseudogene TRBV3-2) with TRBJ2-1; 9 bases agree with TRBD2. CDR3 length: 19 amino acids. Trimming cost V 2 bases and J 0 bases; bases outside gene matches: 11. The V gene's germline CDR1 is LGHDT and CDR2 YNNKEL (reference sequence). The CDR3 spells CASSQKLAGWGSSYNEQFF. The CDR3 DNA is TGTGCCAGCAGCCAAAAGCTAGCGGGGTGGGGGAGCTCCTACAATGAGCAGTTCTTC.

The chain carries TRBV7-9 and TRBJ1-6; D call uncertain. Trimming pared 5 bases from V and 6 bases from J, leaving 14 bases between. The CDR3 is 15 amino acids. Germline CDR1 reads SEHNR; CDR2 reads FQNEAQ (reference sequence). The CDR3 sequence: CASSGRVGSNSPLHF. Here the CDR3 DNA reads TGTGCCAGCAGCGGGAGGGTAGGGAGTAATTCACCCCTCCACTTT.

Only one count was recorded for this clone. This rearrangement joins TRBV27 to TRBJ1-2; 11 positions match TRBD1. The CDR3 covers 17 residues. CDR1 is MNHEY and CDR2 is SMNVEV in the germline V gene (reference sequence). Germline trimming cut 0 bases from V and 4 bases from J; bases unmatched to any gene: 7. CDR3 region: CASSLSNRDRGVYGYTF. The CDR3 bases are TGTGCCAGCAGTTTATCGAACCGGGACAGGGGGGTCTATGGCTACACCTTC.

The rearrangement joins TRBV4-1 to TRBJ1-1, with a tentative D call TRBD1 (5 bases). Germline lookup yields CDR1 MGHRA and CDR2 YSYEKL. The CDR3 loop spans 16 amino acids. The ends were cut back, 1 base at V and 0 bases at J, with 12 bases in the middle. CDR3 sequence: CASSQGAGRMNTEAFF. Here the CDR3 DNA reads TGCGCCAGCAGCCAAGGTGCGGGACGGATGAACACTGAAGCTTTCTTT.

V gene TRBV19 combines with J gene TRBJ1-5; 11 bases agree with TRBD1. J lost 5 bases, V lost 4 bases, and 7 bases had no gene match. The CDR3 contains 16 residues. Germline values: CDR1 LNHDA, CDR2 SQIVND (reference sequence). The CDR3 nucleotides are TGTGCCAGTAGTACCCGGACAGGGGGCTATTATCAGCCCCAGCATTTT. Translation gives CASSTRTGGYYQPQHF.

This clone appeared once. The chain couples TRBV2 to TRBJ2-7; 11 bases match TRBD1. Germline V gene data show CDR1 as SNHLY and CDR2 as FYNNEI. The CDR3 has 14 residues. The ends lost 7 bases at V and 5 bases at J; junction bases unmatched: 7. The CDR3: CASTPGQGVDEQYF. The DNA for the CDR3 is TGTGCCAGCACCCCGGGACAGGGGGTCGACGAGCAGTACTTC.

The V and J genes are TRBV9 and TRBJ1-2; 9 bases line up with TRBD1. This CDR3 is 14 amino acids long. CDR1 is SGDLS and CDR2 is YYNGEE in the germline V gene. V shed 1 base and J 7 bases; nucleotides not matched to a gene: 5. CDR3 nucleotide sequence: TGTGCCAGCAGCGTAAACAGGGGGCAGGTTGGCTACACCTTC. Amino acid sequence: CASSVNRGQVGYTF.

The V and J genes are TRBV6-2 or TRBV6-3 and TRBJ1-6, with 7 bases fitting TRBD1. V trimming: 5 bases; J trimming: 0 bases; junction bases outside the gene matches: 1. The CDR3 totals 15 residues. The V gene's germline CDR1 is MNHEY and CDR2 SVGEGT. The CDR3 loop reads CASSPGGSYNSPLHF. The CDR3 nucleotides are TGTGCCAGCAGTCCAGGGGGCTCCTATAATTCACCCCTCCACTTT.

V usage is TRBV5-6 and J usage is TRBJ1-1; D might be TRBD1 (5 bases). Between the trimmed V and J ends, which lost 1 base and 10 bases, there was a span of 26 bases. The CDR3 spans 17 residues. Per germline, CDR1 SGHDT and CDR2 YYEEEE. The CDR3 spells CASSLSTTLAGRSTAFF. The CDR3 nucleotides read TGTGCCAGCAGCTTGTCGACTACCCTGGCAGGGAGGTCGACAGCTTTCTTT.

The table lists this clone with a count of one. This chain joins TRBV9 and TRBJ2-2; D call uncertain. Per germline, CDR1 SGDLS and CDR2 YYNGEE. The CDR3 covers 14 residues. Trimming cost V 0 bases and J 1 base, with 4 bases left between them. The CDR3 nucleotides read TGTGCCAGCAGCGTAGTACAGAACACCGGGGAGCTGTTTTTT. Its protein product is CASSVVQNTGELFF.

This clone occurred once. V is TRBV28 and J is TRBJ2-1, with 9 bases aligning to TRBD1. V lost 5 bases to trimming and J lost 8 bases; unmatched junction nucleotides: 10. This CDR3 is built from 15 residues. Germline V gene lookup returns CDR1 MDHEN and CDR2 SYDVKM. The CDR3 protein is CASSKAGTGPYEQFF. CDR3 DNA: TGTGCCAGCAGTAAAGCAGGGACAGGGCCGTATGAGCAGTTCTTC. The whole variable domain, filled in from reference TRBV28 and TRBJ2-1, reads DVKVTQSSRYLVKRTGEKVFLECVQDMDHENMFWYRQDPGLGLRLIYFSYDVKMKEKGDIPEGYSVSREKKERFSLILESASTNQTSMYLCASSKAGTGPYEQFFGPGTRLTVL.

V and J are TRBV6-5 and TRBJ2-5, with D perhaps TRBD1 (6 bases). V gave up 2 bases and J gave up 5 bases, with 15 bases separating them. From germline, CDR1 is MNHEY and CDR2 SVGAGI. The length of the CDR3 is 15 residues. The CDR3 region has the DNA TGTGCCAGCAGTTACGCCGGGACACTACGGGAGACCCAGTACTTC. Translating gives CASSYAGTLRETQYF.

The chain joins TRBV18 to TRBJ2-5; D uncertain. CDR3 size: 14 residues. The germline V gene has CDR1 KGHSH and CDR2 LQKENI. Trimming removed 6 bases at V and 5 bases at J, with 16 bases between. DNA of the CDR3: TGTGCCAGCTCGCATCCGCGGCGGCGTGAGACCCAGTACTTC. Its translation: CASSHPRRRETQYF. Variable domain in full (rest from reference TRBV18 and TRBJ2-5): NAGVMQNPRHLVRRRGQEARLRCSPMKGHSHVYWYRQLPEEGLKFMVYLQKENIIDESGMPKERFSAEFPKEGPSILRIQQVVRGDSAAYFCASSHPRRRETQYFGPGTRLLVL.

The chain is built from TRBV11-1 and TRBJ1-2; D unclear. V was clipped by 4 bases and J by 8 bases, with 17 bases between them. The germline CDR1 and CDR2 sequences are SGHAT and FQDESV (reference sequence). This CDR3 has 14 amino acids. In DNA form, the CDR3 reads TGTGCCAGCAGCTCCCCGGGGATGACGGGGGGCTACACCTTC. Encoded protein: CASSSPGMTGGYTF.

This chain links TRBV4-1 with TRBJ2-7; 12 bases align to TRBD2. V shed 6 bases and J 5 bases; nucleotides not matched to a gene: 11. This CDR3 region has 16 residues. Looked up from germline, CDR1 is MGHRA and CDR2 is YSYEKL. The CDR3 DNA reads TGCGCCAGCAGGCCAAGTGTCCTAGCGGGGGGGCACGAGCAGTACTTC. Its protein product is CASRPSVLAGGHEQYF.

The chain carries TRBV5-1 and TRBJ2-7; TRBD2 agrees at 14 bases. The CDR3 covers 15 residues. From germline, CDR1 is SGHRS and CDR2 YFSETQ. The V segment lost 0 bases and the J segment 11 bases; nucleotides outside the gene matches: 7. The CDR3 coding sequence is TGCGCCAGCAGCTTGGCCGGGACTAGCGGGGGAAGTGAGTACTTC. Translated, it gives CASSLAGTSGGSEYF.

This rearrangement joins TRBV5-1 to TRBJ1-2, with 7 bases lining up with TRBD1. Germline CDR1 SGHRS, CDR2 YFSETQ. The ends lost 4 bases at V and 3 bases at J; junction bases unmatched: 6. CDR3 length: 14 residues. As DNA, the CDR3 is TGCGCCAGCAGCGTCGGGACAGAGCACTATGGCTACACCTTC. Its translation: CASSVGTEHYGYTF.